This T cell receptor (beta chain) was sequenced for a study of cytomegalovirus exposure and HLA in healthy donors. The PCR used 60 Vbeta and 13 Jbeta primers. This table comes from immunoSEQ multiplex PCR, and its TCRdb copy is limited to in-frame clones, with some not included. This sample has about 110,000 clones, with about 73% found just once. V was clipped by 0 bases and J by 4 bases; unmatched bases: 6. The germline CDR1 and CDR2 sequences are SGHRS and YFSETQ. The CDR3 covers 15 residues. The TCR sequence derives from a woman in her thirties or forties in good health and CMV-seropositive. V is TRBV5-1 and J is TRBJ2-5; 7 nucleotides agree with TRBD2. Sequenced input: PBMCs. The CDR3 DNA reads TGCGCCAGCAGCTTGGGCACTAGCGAGCCAGAGACCCAGTACTTC. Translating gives CASSLGTSEPETQYF.